Listed below are T cell receptor beta chains from one sample, sequenced in a study of blood T cells in healthy people across ages. Via MiXCR, TCRdb re-called the 5' RACE reads, giving one row per CDR3 protein. Of more than 750,000 distinct CDR3 sequences in the sample, 29% are singletons; the top ten hold roughly a tenth. These data are also associated with another study on T cells of mothers and their children.

Input material: blood. The source of these receptors is a woman in her thirties or forties in good health. Each CDR3 is given with its conserved first and last residue. D genes are given only for firm matches. Expanded clones get a size class; other rows say once, few or many, or leave the size out.

TRBJ2-4 | - | - | TRBV3-1 | CASSRQNLEQYF | TGTGCCAGCAGCCGCCAGAACCTAGAGCAGTACTTC
TRBJ1-1 | - | - | TRBV20-1 | CSARDRGTLNTEAFF | TGCAGTGCTAGAGATCGGGGGACATTGAACACTGAAGCTTTCTTT
TRBJ1-2 | - | TRBD1 | TRBV20-1 | CSAETGGSYGYTF | TGCAGTGCTGAGACAGGGGGCAGCTATGGCTACACCTTC
TRBJ2-6 | many | TRBD1 | TRBV28 | CASSSTRLRTGDTLGANVLTF | TGTGCCAGCAGTTCGACACGACTGAGGACAGGAGACACCCTCGGGGCCAACGTCCTGACTTTC
TRBJ2-6 | many | - | TRBV4-3 | CASSQEGHSGANVLTF | TGCGCCAGCAGCCAAGAGGGACACTCTGGGGCCAACGTCCTGACTTTC
TRBJ2-5 | once | TRBD2 | TRBV5-4 | CASSSGTSGDPLLF | TGTGCCAGCAGCTCCGGGACTAGCGGGGACCCGCTGCTCTTC
TRBJ2-4 | many | - | TRBV28 | CASSPQRGKNIQYF | TGTGCCAGCAGTCCCCAAAGGGGCAAAAACATTCAGTACTTC
TRBJ1-1 | - | - | TRBV20-1 | CSATGFQGGTEAFF | TGCAGTGCTACAGGGTTCCAAGGTGGCACTGAAGCTTTCTTT
TRBJ2-7 | - | - | TRBV7-8 | CASSWGPGQGSYEQYF | TGTGCCAGCAGCTGGGGGCCGGGACAAGGATCCTACGAGCAGTACTTC
TRBJ2-1 | - | TRBD2 | TRBV20-1 | CSAIERGGGNEQFF | TGCAGTGCTATTGAGCGGGGCGGAGGAAATGAGCAGTTCTTC
TRBJ2-6 | - | - | TRBV19 | CATSISGTHEIRSGANVLTF | TGTGCCACCAGCATTTCCGGGACACACGAGATTCGCTCTGGGGCCAACGTCCTGACTTTC
TRBJ1-1 | few | - | TRBV4-1 | CASSQGGCGMNTEAFF | TGCGCCAGCAGCCAGGGGGGTTGCGGTATGAACACTGAAGCTTTCTTT
TRBJ1-2 | - | - | TRBV20-1 | CSARMQGFSGYTF | TGCAGTGCTAGAATGCAGGGGTTTAGTGGCTACACCTTC
TRBJ2-7 | - | - | TRBV11-2 | CASSLTGSWNEQYF | TGTGCCAGCAGCTTAACGGGCAGTTGGAACGAGCAGTACTTC
TRBJ2-7 | many | TRBD1 | TRBV27 | CASRGQGVAQYF | TGTGCCAGCCGGGGACAGGGGGTCGCGCAGTACTTC
TRBJ2-5 | many | - | TRBV20-1 | CSARGETQYF | TGCAGTGCTAGAGGAGAGACCCAGTACTTC
TRBJ2-7 | many | TRBD2 | TRBV5-1 | CASSLELRLAGTYEQYF | TGCGCCAGCAGCTTGGAGCTCCGTCTAGCGGGGACCTACGAGCAGTACTTC
TRBJ2-5 | once | - | TRBV7-9 | CASSSGTGPAGTQYF | TGTGCCAGCAGCTCTGGGACTGGCCCGGCGGGGACCCAGTACTTC